This entry is about one T cell receptor beta chain. Its antigen is not identified. The data originate from a study of T cells after yellow fever vaccination. Findings and limits, study-wide: The booster response re-showed most primary clones: 96% CD4, 88% CD8.

The CDR3 is made up of 12 amino acids. Trimming left V 6 bases short and J 3 bases short, with 8 bases between. Researchers made TCR cDNA using 5'RACE template switching, and this step added a universal primer site and UMIs. TCRdb re-called the 5' RACE reads with MiXCR, one entry per CDR3 protein. This table holds 340,000 or so distinct CDR3 sequences, around an eighth found once. The source was CD4+ T cells sorted from PBMCs, collected 15 days after the yellow fever booster vaccination. The clonotype comes from a man aged 18 to 35 who received the YFV17D yellow fever vaccine. The chain uses TRBV12-3 or TRBV12-4 and TRBJ1-2; no clear D. CDR3 in amino acids: CASSDGHYGYTF. In DNA, the CDR3 is TGTGCCAGCAGCGACGGTCACTATGGCTACACCTTC.